This TCR beta chain emerged from a study of cytomegalovirus exposure and HLA in healthy donors. Findings of the study overall: Trimming of TCR beta V- and J-genes showed a link, identified in a later analysis, to a missense DCLRE1C variant. Prediction of most subjects' HLA-A and HLA-B alleles by TCR beta sequences was reportedly accurate. V segments that were indistinguishable, TRBV6-2 and TRBV6-3 among them, were omitted from analysis.

Use of 60 Vbeta and 13 Jbeta primers characterized the PCR. The table came from immunoSEQ multiplex PCR; TCRdb's copy has only in-frame clones and leaves some out. Among some 130,000 clones, roughly 77% were seen once, and the ten largest hold 4.8%. CDR3 length: 14 residues. The ends lost 4 bases at V and 7 bases at J; junction bases unmatched: 7. CDR1 and CDR2 (germline): SEHNR, FQNEAQ (reference sequence). To note about this clone: The antigen is not known.

Input material: PBMCs. This chain links TRBV7-9 with TRBJ2-1; the match to TRBD1 covers 7 bases. The source is a man aged 25-45 years in good health. The CDR3 region has the DNA TGTGCCAGCAGCTCACCCAAGACAGGGAATGAGCAGTTCTTC. It yields the protein CASSSPKTGNEQFF.